Detailed here is one T cell receptor (beta chain). Its antigen remains unidentified. Base qualities were left out, and no much larger clone turns up one base away. Sequencing took place on an Illumina MiSeq. TCRdb reanalyzed the raw reads on its own, using fastp at Q25 for trimming and MiXCR for clone calling, and kept in-frame beta chains. When rows share a CDR3 protein, they turn into one entry using the most common DNA and genes. The sample table records just over 5,000 distinct CDR3 sequences; around 17% of these occur just once. The ten largest clonotypes hold roughly 50% of the sample. From cysteine to phenylalanine, the CDR3 is 13 amino acids long. Only CDR3 DNA is held: 39 bases, read in frame from base 1. Trimming accounts for 4 bases at V and 6 bases at J, while the number of junction bases matched to no gene is 4. For CDR1 and CDR2, the germline V gene (reference sequence) lists SEHNR and FQNEAQ.

This specimen comes from a study of liver allograft versus peripheral blood T cells (dated by TCRdb to the early 2020s). About the investigation overall: The study compared the T cell receptor repertoires present in transplanted livers with the repertoires present in the peripheral blood of liver transplant recipients.

General findings and caveats noted by the study authors: According to the report, the T cell receptor repertoires detected in peripheral blood were different from the repertoires found inside liver allografts.

The TCR comes from a human patient who had a liver transplant. Because of the transplant, the T cells may be the graft donor's rather than the patient's own. The rearrangement combines TRBV7-9 with TRBJ1-2; 8 central bases correspond to TRBD1. At the DNA level, the sequence is TGTGCCAGCAGCTCTGTGGACAGGGATGGCTACACCTTC. It encodes CASSSVDRDGYTF.